This TCR beta chain was captured in a study of T cells in Graves' hyperthyroidism and ophthalmopathy. Turning to the study itself: Peripheral blood was collected at initial diagnosis, before any treatment. General study results and limits: Ophthalmopathy was predicted by the model a median of about 6.7 months ahead of onset. Blood also carried most thyroid clonotypes expanded above 0.001.

In germline, CDR1 is MNHNS, CDR2 SASEGT. The CDR3 has 12 amino acids. Trimming cost V 6 bases and J 0 bases, with 6 bases left between them. This clonotype appeared a few times. Its antigen is unidentified. RNA transcripts yielded amplified TCR beta CDR3 regions. In the first-round RT-PCR of the TCR CDR3, the HTBI primer set was used. TCRdb used MiXCR to reprocess the multiplex PCR reads, holding one entry per CDR3 protein. The sample consists of some 550,000 distinct CDR3 sequences, more than 15% of them appearing once. The PBMCs were sourced from fresh peripheral blood (around 10 ml). The chain recombines TRBV6-1 with TRBJ2-7; no firm D call. The sequence came from a middle-aged woman with Graves' ophthalmopathy. Specimen: blood. CDR3 in DNA: TGTGCCAGCAGGCCCAGCTCCTACGAGCAGTACTTC. Encoded protein: CASRPSSYEQYF.